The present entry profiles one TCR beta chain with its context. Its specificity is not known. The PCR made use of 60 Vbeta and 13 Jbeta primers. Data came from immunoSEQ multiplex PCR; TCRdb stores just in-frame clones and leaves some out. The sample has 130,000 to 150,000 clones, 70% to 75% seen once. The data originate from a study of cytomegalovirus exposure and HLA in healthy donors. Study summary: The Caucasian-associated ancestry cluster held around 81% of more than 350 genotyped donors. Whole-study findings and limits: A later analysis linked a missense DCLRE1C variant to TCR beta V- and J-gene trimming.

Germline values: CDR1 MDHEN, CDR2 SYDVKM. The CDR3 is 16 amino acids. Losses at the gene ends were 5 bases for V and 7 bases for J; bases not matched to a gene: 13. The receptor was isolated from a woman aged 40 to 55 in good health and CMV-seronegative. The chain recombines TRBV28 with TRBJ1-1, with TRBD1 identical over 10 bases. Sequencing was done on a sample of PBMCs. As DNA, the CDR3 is TGTGCCAGCAGTCCCGGAGACAGGGGGCCAGCTGATGAAGCTTTCTTT. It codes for CASSPGDRGPADEAFF.